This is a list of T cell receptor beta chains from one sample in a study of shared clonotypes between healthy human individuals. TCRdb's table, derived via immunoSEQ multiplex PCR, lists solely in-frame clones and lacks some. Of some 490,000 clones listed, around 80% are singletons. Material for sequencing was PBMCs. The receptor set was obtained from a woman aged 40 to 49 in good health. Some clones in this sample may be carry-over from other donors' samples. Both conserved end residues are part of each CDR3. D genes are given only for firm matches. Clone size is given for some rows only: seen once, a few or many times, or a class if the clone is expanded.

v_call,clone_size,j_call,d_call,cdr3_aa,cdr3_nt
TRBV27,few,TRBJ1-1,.,CASSKGSIVGSTEAFF,TGTGCCAGCAGCAAGGGAAGTATAGTGGGGAGCACTGAAGCTTTCTTT
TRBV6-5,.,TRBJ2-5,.,CASSYSSVREETQYF,TGTGCCAGCAGTTACTCGAGTGTTCGGGAAGAGACCCAGTACTTC
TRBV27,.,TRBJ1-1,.,CASSWGRRTEAFF,TGTGCCAGCAGTTGGGGGCGGAGGACTGAAGCTTTCTTT
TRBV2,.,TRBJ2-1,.,CASGRGASSYNEQFF,TGTGCCAGCGGACGCGGGGCTAGCTCCTACAATGAGCAGTTCTTC
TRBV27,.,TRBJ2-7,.,CASSSARTRHYEQYF,TGTGCCAGCAGTTCGGCTCGGACCAGACACTACGAGCAGTACTTC
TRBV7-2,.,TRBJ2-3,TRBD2,CASSLGAGGQDTQYF,TGTGCCAGCAGCTTAGGGGCGGGAGGTCAAGATACGCAGTATTTT
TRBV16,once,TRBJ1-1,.,CASSPQGYPEAFF,TGTGCCAGCAGCCCCCAGGGGTACCCTGAAGCTTTCTTT
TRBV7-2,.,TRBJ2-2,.,CASSYRQLDTGELFF,TGTGCCAGCAGCTATAGGCAGTTGGACACCGGGGAGCTGTTTTTT
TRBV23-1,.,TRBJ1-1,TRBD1,CASSQDRGWVTEAFF,TGCGCCAGCAGTCAAGACAGGGGGTGGGTTACTGAAGCTTTCTTT
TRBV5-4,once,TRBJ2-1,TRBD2,CASSLGGTRPNEQFF,TGTGCCAGCAGCTTGGGTGGGACTAGACCCAATGAGCAGTTCTTC
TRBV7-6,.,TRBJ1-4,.,CASSYRRRGTNEKLFF,TGTGCCAGCAGCTATCGCCGTCGGGGTACTAATGAAAAACTGTTTTTT
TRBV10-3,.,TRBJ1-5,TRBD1,CAISSDRGGNQPQHF,TGTGCCATCAGTTCCGACAGGGGAGGGAATCAGCCCCAGCATTTT
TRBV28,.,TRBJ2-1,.,CASSPTPLGDEQFF,TGTGCCAGCAGCCCAACCCCCTTGGGGGATGAGCAGTTCTTC
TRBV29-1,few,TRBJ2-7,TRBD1,CSVLRGNEQYF,TGCAGCGTCCTCAGGGGGAACGAGCAGTACTTC
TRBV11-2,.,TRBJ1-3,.,CASSFNPISGNTIYF,TGTGCCAGCAGCTTCAACCCAATCTCTGGAAACACCATATATTTT
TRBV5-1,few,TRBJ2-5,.,CASSGGPHQETQYF,TGCGCCAGCAGCGGCGGACCCCACCAAGAGACCCAGTACTTC
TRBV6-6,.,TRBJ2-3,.,CASSHRDTQYF,TGTGCCAGCAGCCATAGAGATACGCAGTATTTT
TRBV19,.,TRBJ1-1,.,CASSIDRYTEAFF,TGTGCCAGTAGTATAGACAGGTACACTGAAGCTTTCTTT
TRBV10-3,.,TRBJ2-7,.,CAISGPAGDEQYF,TGTGCCATCAGTGGCCCAGCGGGTGACGAGCAGTACTTC
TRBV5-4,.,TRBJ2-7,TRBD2,CASSSQLAGIYEQYF,TGTGCCAGCAGCTCGCAACTAGCGGGAATCTACGAGCAGTACTTC
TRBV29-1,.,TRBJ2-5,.,CSVGEETQYF,TGCAGCGTTGGGGAGGAGACCCAGTACTTC
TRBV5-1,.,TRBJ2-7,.,CASSVDYRASYEQYF,TGCGCCAGCAGCGTGGACTACCGGGCCTCCTACGAGCAGTACTTC